These 2 T cell receptor beta chains came from one sample sequenced in a study of T-cell reconstitution after alpha-beta-depleted transplantation in children. This sample's TCRbeta library carried unique molecular identifier barcodes. TCRdb processed the PCR reads anew with MiXCR; each CDR3 protein has one entry. The repertoire holds about 610,000 distinct CDR3 sequences, with 25% to 30% as singletons. The specimen was PBMCs, collected before TCRalphabeta/CD19-depleted stem cell transplant. These TCRs come from a boy younger than two with Wiskott-Aldrich syndrome, due to receive a stem cell transplant.

The CDR3 sequence is CASSLTGSPLHF. For the CDR3, the DNA is TGCGCCAGCAGCCTAACGGGTTCACCCCTCCACTTT. The rearrangement joins TRBV4-1 to TRBJ1-6; no reliable D call. The ends were cut back, 4 bases at V and 9 bases at J, with 7 bases in the middle. Germline V gene sequence: CDR1 MGHRA, CDR2 YSYEKL. The CDR3 is made up of 12 amino acids.

The table lists this clonotype with a few counts. The V gene is TRBV12-3 or TRBV12-4, the J gene TRBJ1-3; D possibly corresponds to TRBD1 (6 bases). Trimming took 5 bases from V and 4 from J, leaving 12 bases between them. The CDR3 extends over 14 amino acids. CDR3 sequence: CASSTPDSGNTIYF. The CDR3 nucleotides are TGTGCCAGCAGTACGCCGGACAGCGGAAACACCATATATTTT.